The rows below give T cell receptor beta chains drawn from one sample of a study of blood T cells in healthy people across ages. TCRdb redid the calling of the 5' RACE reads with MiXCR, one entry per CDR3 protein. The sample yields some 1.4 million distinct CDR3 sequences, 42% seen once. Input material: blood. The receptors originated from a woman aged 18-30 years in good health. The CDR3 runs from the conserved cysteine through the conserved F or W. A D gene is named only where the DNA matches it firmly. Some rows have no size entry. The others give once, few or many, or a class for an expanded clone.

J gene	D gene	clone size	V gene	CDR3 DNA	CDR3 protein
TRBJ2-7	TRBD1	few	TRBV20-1	TGCAGTGCTAGAACAGGGGGCCTTAACGAGCAGTACTTC	CSARTGGLNEQYF
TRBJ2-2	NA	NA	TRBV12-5	TGTGCTAGTGGCACAGGGCACCGGGGCACCGGGGAGCTGTTTTTT	CASGTGHRGTGELFF
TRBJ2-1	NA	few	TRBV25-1	TGTGCCAGCAGTGAAATTCCAGAGGGGTCGGATGAGCAGTTCTTC	CASSEIPEGSDEQFF
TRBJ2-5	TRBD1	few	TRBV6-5	TGTGCCAGCAGTCGCGAGGGACAGCGCGGGACCCAGTACTTC	CASSREGQRGTQYF
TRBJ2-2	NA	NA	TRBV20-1	TGCAGTGGGCGGGGTCGAACCGGGGAGCTGTTTTTT	CSGRGRTGELFF
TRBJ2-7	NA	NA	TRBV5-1	TGCGCCAGCACTCGGGAGAGCCCCTACGAGCAGTACTTC	CASTRESPYEQYF
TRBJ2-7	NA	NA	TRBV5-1	TGCGCCAGCAGCTTGGCAATTGCGGGACTCTACAATGAGCAGTACTTC	CASSLAIAGLYNEQYF
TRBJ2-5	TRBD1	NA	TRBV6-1	TGTGCCAGCACCGGACAGGGGGGCCAAGAGACCCAGTACTTC	CASTGQGGQETQYF
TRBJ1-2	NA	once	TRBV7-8	TGTGCCAGCAGCTTAGTGAGGCCCGATACCTATGGCTACACCTTC	CASSLVRPDTYGYTF
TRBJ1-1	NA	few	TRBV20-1	TGCAGTGCCTGCCCAGCAGGGCGAACTGAAGCTTTCTTT	CSACPAGRTEAFF
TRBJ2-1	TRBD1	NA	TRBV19	TGTGCCAGTAAGCGGGGACAGGGAGCCCTTAATGAGCAGTTCTTC	CASKRGQGALNEQFF
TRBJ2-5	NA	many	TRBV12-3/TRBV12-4	TGTGCCAGCAGTTTAGATTACGGGAGCCGAGAGACCCAGTACTTC	CASSLDYGSRETQYF
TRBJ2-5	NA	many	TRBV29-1	TGCAGCGTTGAAGACGGGTACCAAGAGACCCAGTACTTC	CSVEDGYQETQYF
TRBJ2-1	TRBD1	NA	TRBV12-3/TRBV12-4	TGTGCCACGACGGGGACAGGGGGCATGAATGAGCAGTTCTTC	CATTGTGGMNEQFF
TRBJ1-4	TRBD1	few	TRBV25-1	TGTGCCAGCAGTGGACAGGGTAATGAAAAACTGTTTTTT	CASSGQGNEKLFF
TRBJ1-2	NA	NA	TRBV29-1	TGCAGCGTTCCCAGGCGGACGGTGGGTCTCGGTGGCTACACCTTC	CSVPRRTVGLGGYTF
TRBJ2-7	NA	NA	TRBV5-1	TGCGCCAGCAGCTTGGGTTCAGGGCTCGATGAGCAGTACTTC	CASSLGSGLDEQYF
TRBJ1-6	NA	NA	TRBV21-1	TGTGCCAGCAGCACCACTGCCTCTCCGAATTCACCCCTCCACTTT	CASSTTASPNSPLHF
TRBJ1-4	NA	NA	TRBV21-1	TGTGCCAGCAGCACCCTGGGGGGGAATGAAAAACTGTTTTTT	CASSTLGGNEKLFF
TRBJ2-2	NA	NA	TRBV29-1	TGCAGCGTTGTGGGGGCTATGGCCGGGGAGCTGTTTTTT	CSVVGAMAGELFF
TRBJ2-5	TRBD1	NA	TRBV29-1	TGCAGCGTTGAAGAATACAGGGGCCAAGAGACCCAGTACTTC	CSVEEYRGQETQYF
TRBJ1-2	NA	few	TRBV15	TGTGCCACCAGCAAAGACCAGGGACCGGATGGCTACACCTTC	CATSKDQGPDGYTF
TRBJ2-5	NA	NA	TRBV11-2	TGTGCCAGCAGCTTAGGTGAACAGACCCAGTACTTC	CASSLGEQTQYF
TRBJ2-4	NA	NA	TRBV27	TGTGCCAGCAGTCCCCCTAATCCTGGCGTAGCCAAAAACATTCAGTACTTC	CASSPPNPGVAKNIQYF
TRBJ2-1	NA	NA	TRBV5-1	TGCGCCAGCAGCCTAACTCAGTCAGGCACCCAGACGGATGAGCAGTTCTTC	CASSLTQSGTQTDEQFF
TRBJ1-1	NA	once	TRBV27	TGTGCCAGCTTTATCCGGACTGAAGCTTTCTTT	CASFIRTEAFF
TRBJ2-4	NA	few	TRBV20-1	TGCAGTGCTACCGCGGACATTCAGTACTTC	CSATADIQYF
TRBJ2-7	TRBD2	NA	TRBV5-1	TGCGCCAGCAGCTTGCTAGCGGGGGTAGTCTACGAGCAGTACTTC	CASSLLAGVVYEQYF
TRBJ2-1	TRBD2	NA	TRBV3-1	TGTGCCAGCAGGGTAGCAGGAAGCGGGGAATACAATGAGCAGTTCTTC	CASRVAGSGEYNEQFF
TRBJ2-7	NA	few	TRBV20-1	TGCAGTGCTAGAGATGCCCTAGGAGTCTCCTACGAGCAGTACTTC	CSARDALGVSYEQYF
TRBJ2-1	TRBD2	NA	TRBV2	TGTGCCAGCAGACGTTGGCTAGCGGGATACAATGAGCAGTTCTTC	CASRRWLAGYNEQFF
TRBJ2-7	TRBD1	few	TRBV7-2	TGTGCCAGCAGCTTAATCAGTTGGGGGACAGACTCCTACGAGCAGTACTTC	CASSLISWGTDSYEQYF
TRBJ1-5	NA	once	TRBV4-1	TGCGCCAGCAGCCGCGGCGGCCGGAGTAGCAATCAGCCCCAGCATTTT	CASSRGGRSSNQPQHF
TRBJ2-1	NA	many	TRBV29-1	TGCAGCGTTGAAGATAACAGGGTTCGCAATGAGCAGTTCTTC	CSVEDNRVRNEQFF
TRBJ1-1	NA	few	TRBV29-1	TGCAGCGTAGCCCTTGGAAACACTGAAGCTTTCTTT	CSVALGNTEAFF
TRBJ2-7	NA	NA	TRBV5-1	TGTGCCAGCAGCTTCACCGGGCCATCCTACGAGCAGTACTTC	CASSFTGPSYEQYF
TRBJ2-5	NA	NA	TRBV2	TGTGCCAGTGGTGGTAGCCTTTTGTACTTC	CASGGSLLYF
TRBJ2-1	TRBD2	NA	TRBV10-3	TGTACCATCAGAGCCGGGACTAGCGGGAGCGATGAGCAGTTCTTC	CTIRAGTSGSDEQFF
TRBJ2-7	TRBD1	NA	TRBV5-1	TGCGCCAGCAGTTCTCGCGACAGGGGTTACTACGAGCAGTACTTC	CASSSRDRGYYEQYF
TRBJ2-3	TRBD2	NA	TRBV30	TGTGCCTGGAGTGTACTAGCGGGATCCTCAGATACGCAGTATTTT	CAWSVLAGSSDTQYF
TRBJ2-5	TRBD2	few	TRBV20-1	TGCAGTGCTAGTTCGACTAGCGGGAAGATCTCAGAGACCCAGTACTTC	CSASSTSGKISETQYF
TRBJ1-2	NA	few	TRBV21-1	TGTGCCAGCAGCAAAGGTTGGGGGAACTATGGCTACACCTTC	CASSKGWGNYGYTF
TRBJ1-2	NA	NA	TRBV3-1	TGTGCCAGCAGCCGTGCGACGTCCTATGGCTACACCTTC	CASSRATSYGYTF
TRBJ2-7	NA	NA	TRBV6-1	TGTGCCAGCAGTGATTATCTGGCGAATGAGCAGTACTTC	CASSDYLANEQYF
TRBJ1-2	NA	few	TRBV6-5	TGTGCCACCCACCAAGCTAACTATGGCTACACCTTC	CATHQANYGYTF
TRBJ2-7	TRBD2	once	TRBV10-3	TGTGCCATCAATGCTAGCGGGAGCTACGAGCAGTACTTC	CAINASGSYEQYF
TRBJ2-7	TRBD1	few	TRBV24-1	TGTGCCACCGCCTCCGGGACAGAACCCTACGAGCAGTACTTC	CATASGTEPYEQYF
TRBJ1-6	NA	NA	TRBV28	TGTGCCAGCAGTTTAGAGGGGAGAAGTTCACCCCTCCACTTT	CASSLEGRSSPLHF
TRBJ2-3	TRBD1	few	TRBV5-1	TGCGCCAGCAGCGGACCGGGACAGGGTGTGGGCACAGATACGCAGTATTTT	CASSGPGQGVGTDTQYF
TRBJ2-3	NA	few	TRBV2	TGTGCCACCCTGGACAGACCCCGAGATACGCAGTATTTT	CATLDRPRDTQYF
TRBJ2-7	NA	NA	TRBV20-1	TGCAGTGCTGCCGGGACACGGGCCTACGAGCAGTACTTC	CSAAGTRAYEQYF
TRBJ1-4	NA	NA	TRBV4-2	TGTGCCAGCAGCCAGGGTCCTGAAAAACTGTTTTTT	CASSQGPEKLFF
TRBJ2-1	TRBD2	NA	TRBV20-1	TGCAGTGCTAGAGATCTGGGACTAGCGGGAGAAGGGCAGTTCTTC	CSARDLGLAGEGQFF
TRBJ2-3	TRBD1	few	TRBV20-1	TGCAGTGCCCGACAGGGTGGATCCACAGATACGCAGTATTTT	CSARQGGSTDTQYF
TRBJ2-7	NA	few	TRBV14	TGTGCCACCTCGAATCAGGGGTTCAAAAATGAGCAGTACTTC	CATSNQGFKNEQYF
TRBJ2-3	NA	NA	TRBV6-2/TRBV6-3	TGTGCCAGCAGTTACTCGTTGGGGCTAGCGACCCCACAGGCAGATACGCAGTATTTT	CASSYSLGLATPQADTQYF
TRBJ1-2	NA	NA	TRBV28	TGTGCCAGCAGTAATGGGGCCGCGGGGGGAGGTTATGGCTACACCTTC	CASSNGAAGGGYGYTF
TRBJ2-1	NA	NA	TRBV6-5	TGTGCCAGCAGCTCCCCGGGACTCAACAATGAGCAGTTCTTC	CASSSPGLNNEQFF
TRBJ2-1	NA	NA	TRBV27	TGTGCCAGCAGTTTAGGATTAGGGCACAATGAGCAGTTCTTC	CASSLGLGHNEQFF